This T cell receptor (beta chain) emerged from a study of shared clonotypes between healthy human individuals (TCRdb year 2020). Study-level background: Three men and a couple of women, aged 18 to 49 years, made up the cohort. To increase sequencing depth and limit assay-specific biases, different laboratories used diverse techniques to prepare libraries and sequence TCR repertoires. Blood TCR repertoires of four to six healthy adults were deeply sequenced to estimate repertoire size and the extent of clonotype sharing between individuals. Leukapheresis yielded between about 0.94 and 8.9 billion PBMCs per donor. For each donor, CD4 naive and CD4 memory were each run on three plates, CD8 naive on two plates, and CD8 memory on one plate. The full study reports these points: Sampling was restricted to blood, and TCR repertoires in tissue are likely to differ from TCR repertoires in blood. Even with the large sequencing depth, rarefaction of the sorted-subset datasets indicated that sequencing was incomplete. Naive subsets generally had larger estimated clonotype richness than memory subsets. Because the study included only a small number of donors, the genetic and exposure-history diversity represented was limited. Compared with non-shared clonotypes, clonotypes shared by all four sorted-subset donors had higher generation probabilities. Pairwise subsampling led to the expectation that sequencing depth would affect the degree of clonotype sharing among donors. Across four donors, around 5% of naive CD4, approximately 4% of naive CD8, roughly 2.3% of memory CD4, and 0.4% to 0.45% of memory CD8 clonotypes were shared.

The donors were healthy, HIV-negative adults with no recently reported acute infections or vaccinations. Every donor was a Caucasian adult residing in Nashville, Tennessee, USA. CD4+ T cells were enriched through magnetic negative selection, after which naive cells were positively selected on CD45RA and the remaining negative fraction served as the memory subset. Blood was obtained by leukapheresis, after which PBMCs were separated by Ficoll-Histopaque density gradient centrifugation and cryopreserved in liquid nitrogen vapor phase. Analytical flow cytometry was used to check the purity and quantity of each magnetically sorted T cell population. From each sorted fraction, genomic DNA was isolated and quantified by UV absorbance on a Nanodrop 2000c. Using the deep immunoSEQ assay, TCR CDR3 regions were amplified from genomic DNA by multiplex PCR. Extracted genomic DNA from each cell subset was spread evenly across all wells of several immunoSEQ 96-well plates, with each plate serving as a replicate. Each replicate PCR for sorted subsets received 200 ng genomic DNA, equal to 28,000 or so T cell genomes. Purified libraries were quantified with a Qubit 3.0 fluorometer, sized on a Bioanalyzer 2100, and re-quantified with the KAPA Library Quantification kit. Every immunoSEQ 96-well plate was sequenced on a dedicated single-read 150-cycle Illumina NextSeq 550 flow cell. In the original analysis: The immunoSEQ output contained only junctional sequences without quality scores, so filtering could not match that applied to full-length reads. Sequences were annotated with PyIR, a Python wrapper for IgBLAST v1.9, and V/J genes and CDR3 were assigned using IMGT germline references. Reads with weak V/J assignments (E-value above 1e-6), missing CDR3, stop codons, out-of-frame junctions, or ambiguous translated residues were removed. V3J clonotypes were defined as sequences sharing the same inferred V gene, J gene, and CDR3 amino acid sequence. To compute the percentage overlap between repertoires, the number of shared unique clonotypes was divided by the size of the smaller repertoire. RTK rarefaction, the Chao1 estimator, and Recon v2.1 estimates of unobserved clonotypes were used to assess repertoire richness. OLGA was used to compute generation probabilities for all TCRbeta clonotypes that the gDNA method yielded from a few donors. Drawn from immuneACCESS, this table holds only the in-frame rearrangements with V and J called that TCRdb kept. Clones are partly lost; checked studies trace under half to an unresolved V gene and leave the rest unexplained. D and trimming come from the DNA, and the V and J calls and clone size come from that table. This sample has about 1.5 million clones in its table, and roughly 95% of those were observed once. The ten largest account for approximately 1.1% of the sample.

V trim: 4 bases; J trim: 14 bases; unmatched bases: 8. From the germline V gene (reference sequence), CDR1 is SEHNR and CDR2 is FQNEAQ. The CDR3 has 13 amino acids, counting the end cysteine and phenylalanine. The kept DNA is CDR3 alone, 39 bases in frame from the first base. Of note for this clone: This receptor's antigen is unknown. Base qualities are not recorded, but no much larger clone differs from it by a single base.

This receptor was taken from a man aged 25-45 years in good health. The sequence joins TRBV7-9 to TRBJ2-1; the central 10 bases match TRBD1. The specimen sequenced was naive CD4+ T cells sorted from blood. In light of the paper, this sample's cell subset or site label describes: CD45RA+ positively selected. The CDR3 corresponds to CASSSGVGTGEFF. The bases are TGTGCCAGCAGCTCGGGTGTCGGGACAGGGGAGTTCTTC.